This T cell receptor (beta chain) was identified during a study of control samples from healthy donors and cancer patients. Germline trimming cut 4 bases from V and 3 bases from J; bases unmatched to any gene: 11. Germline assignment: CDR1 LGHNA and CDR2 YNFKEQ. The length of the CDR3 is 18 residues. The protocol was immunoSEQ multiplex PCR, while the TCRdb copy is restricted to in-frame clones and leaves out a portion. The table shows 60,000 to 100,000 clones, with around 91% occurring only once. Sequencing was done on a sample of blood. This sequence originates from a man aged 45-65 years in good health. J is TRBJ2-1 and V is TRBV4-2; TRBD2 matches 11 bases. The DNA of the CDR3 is TGTGCCAGCAGCCTTCGGGGGACTAGCGGAGAACGCTACAATGAGCAGTTCTTC. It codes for CASSLRGTSGERYNEQFF.